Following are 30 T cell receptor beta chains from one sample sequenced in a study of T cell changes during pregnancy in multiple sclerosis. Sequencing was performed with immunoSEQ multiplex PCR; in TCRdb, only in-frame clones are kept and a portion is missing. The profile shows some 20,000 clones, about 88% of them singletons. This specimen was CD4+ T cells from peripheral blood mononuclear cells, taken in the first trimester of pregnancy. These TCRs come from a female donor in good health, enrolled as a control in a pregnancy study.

CDR3 nucleotides: TGTGCCAGCTCACTGGACTTGAACACTGAAGCTTTCTTT. This translates into CASSLDLNTEAFF. The chain has TRBV18 and TRBJ1-1; unclear D gene. This CDR3 has 13 amino acids. Germline loops: CDR1 KGHSH, CDR2 LQKENI. Trimming removed 4 bases at V and 0 bases at J, with 6 bases between.

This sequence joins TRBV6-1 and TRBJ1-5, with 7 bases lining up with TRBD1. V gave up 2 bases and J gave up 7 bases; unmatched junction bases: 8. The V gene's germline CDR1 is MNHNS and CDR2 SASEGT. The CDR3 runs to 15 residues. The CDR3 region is CASSESTGVRQPQHF. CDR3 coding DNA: TGTGCCAGCAGTGAATCCACAGGGGTCAGGCAGCCCCAGCATTTT.

CDR3 region: CASSYSRQGSWPQHF. In nucleotides, the CDR3 is TGTGCCAGCAGTTACTCGAGACAGGGTAGCTGGCCCCAGCATTTT. This chain joins TRBV6-5 and TRBJ1-5; 7 bases fit TRBD1. The junction had 8 bases not matched to a gene; V was cut back by 0 bases and J by 9 bases. Per germline, CDR1 MNHEY and CDR2 SVGAGI. This CDR3 has 15 residues.

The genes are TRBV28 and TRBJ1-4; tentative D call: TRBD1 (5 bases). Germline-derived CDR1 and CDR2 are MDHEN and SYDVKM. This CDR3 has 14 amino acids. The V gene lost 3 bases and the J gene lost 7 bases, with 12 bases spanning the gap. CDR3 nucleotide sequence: TGTGCCAGCAGTTTGGGGCAGCCTCCTGAAAAACTGTTTTTT. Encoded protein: CASSLGQPPEKLFF.

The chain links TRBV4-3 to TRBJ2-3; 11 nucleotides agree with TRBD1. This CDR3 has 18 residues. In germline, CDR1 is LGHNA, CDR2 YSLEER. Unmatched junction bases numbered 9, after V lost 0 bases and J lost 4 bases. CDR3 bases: TGCGCCAGCAGCCAAGATCCCCCCGGGACAGGGGGGTCAGATACGCAGTATTTT. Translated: CASSQDPPGTGGSDTQYF.

For the CDR3, the DNA is TGCGCCAGCAGCTTGGCTATGGGGACTAGCGGGCTGGGCTACGAGCAGTACTTC. Its translation is CASSLAMGTSGLGYEQYF. The chain employs TRBV5-1 and TRBJ2-7; 12 nucleotides agree with TRBD2. CDR3 length: 18 amino acids. The J segment lost 3 bases and the V segment lost 0 bases, leaving 10 bases of the junction unmatched. Germline assignment: CDR1 SGHRS and CDR2 YFSETQ.

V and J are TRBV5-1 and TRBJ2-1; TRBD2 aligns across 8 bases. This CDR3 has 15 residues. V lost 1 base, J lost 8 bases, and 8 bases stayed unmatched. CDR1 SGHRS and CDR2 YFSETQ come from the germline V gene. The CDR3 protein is CASSLKGLGGDEQFF. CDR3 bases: TGCGCCAGCAGCTTGAAGGGACTAGGGGGGGATGAGCAGTTCTTC.

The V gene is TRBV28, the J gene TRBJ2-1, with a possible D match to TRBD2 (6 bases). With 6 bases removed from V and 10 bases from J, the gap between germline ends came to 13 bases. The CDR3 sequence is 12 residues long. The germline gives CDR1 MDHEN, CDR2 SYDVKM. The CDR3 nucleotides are TGTGCCAGCAGAAACGGGGCGGGAGAGCAGTTCTTC. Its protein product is CASRNGAGEQFF.

CDR3 residues: CASSDSGTGFRGGYTF. DNA of the CDR3: TGTGCCAGCAGTGACTCGGGGACAGGGTTTCGGGGTGGCTACACCTTC. The chain uses TRBV9 and TRBJ1-2, with 9 positions matching TRBD1. The ends lost 5 bases at V and 7 bases at J; junction bases unmatched: 15. The length of the CDR3 is 16 residues. Germline V gene lookup returns CDR1 SGDLS and CDR2 YYNGEE.

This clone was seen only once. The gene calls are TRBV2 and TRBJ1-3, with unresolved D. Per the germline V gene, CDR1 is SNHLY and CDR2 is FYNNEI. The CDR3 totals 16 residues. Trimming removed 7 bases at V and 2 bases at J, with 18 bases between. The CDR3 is CASTSPRVLTGNTIYF. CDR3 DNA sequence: TGTGCCAGCACTTCTCCCCGGGTTCTTACTGGAAACACCATATATTTT.

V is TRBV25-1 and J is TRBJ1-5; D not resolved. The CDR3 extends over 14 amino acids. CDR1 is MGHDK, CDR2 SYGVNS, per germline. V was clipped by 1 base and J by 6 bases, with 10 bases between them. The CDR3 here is CASSESRVAQPQHF. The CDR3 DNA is TGTGCCAGCAGTGAATCCCGGGTTGCTCAGCCCCAGCATTTT. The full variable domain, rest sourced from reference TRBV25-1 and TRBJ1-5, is EADIYQTPRYLVIGTGKKITLECSQTMGHDKMYWYQQDPGMELHLIHYSYGVNSTEKGDLSSESTVSRIRTEHFPLTLESARPSHTSQYLCASSESRVAQPQHFGDGTRLSIL.

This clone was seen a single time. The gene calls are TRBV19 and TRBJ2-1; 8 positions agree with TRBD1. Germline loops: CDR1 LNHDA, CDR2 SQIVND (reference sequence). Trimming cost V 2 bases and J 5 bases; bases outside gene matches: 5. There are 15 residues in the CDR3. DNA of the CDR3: TGTGCCAGTAGTATACAGGGGGCGCGCAACAATGAGCAGTTCTTC. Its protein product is CASSIQGARNNEQFF. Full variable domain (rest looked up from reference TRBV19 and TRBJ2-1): DGGITQSPKYLFRKEGQNVTLSCEQNLNHDAMYWYRQDPGQGLRLIYYSQIVNDFQKGDIAEGYSVSREKKESFPLTVTSAQKNPTAFYLCASSIQGARNNEQFFGPGTRLTVL.

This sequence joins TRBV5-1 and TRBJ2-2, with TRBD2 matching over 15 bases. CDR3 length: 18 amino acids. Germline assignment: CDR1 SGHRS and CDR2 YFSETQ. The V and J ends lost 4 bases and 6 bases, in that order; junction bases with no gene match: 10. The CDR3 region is CASSLRTSGGGLAGELFF. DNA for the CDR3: TGCGCCAGCAGCCTAAGGACTAGCGGGGGGGGACTCGCCGGGGAGCTGTTTTTT.

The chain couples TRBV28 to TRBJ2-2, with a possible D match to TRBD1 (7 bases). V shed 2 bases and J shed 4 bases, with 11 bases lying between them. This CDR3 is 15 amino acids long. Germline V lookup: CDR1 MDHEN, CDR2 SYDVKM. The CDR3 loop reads CASSLPQGGTGELFF. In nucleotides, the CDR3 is TGTGCCAGCAGTTTACCCCAGGGGGGCACCGGGGAGCTGTTTTTT.

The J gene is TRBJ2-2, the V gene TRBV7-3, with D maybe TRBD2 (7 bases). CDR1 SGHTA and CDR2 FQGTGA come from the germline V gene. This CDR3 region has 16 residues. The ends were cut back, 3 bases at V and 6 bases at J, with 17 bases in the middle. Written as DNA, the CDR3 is TGTGCCAGCAGCTTCAGTGGGGGGGCATTGGCCGGGGAGCTGTTTTTT. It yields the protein CASSFSGGALAGELFF.

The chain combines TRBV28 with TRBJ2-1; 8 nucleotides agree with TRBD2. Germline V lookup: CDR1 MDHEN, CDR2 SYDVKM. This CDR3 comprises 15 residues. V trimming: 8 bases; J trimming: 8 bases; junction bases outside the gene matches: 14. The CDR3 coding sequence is TGTGCCAGCTCCTTAAGAACCGGGAGGGAGGATGAGCAGTTCTTC. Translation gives CASSLRTGREDEQFF.

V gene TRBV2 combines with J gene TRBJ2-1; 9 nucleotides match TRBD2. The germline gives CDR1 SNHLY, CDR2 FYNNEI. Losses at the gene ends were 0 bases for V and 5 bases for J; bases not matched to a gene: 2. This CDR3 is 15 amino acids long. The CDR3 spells CASSEARGGDNEQFF. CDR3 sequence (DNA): TGTGCCAGCAGTGAAGCGCGGGGGGGGGACAATGAGCAGTTCTTC. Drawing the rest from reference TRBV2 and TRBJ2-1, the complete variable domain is EPEVTQTPSHQVTQMGQEVILRCVPISNHLYFYWYRQILGQKVEFLVSFYNNEISEKSEIFDDQFSVERPDGSNFTLKIRSTKLEDSAMYFCASSEARGGDNEQFFGPGTRLTVL.

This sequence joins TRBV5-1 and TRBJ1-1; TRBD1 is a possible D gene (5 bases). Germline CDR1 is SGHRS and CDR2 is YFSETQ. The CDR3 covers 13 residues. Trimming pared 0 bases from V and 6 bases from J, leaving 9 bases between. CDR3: CASSLGGASEAFF. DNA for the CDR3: TGCGCCAGCAGCTTGGGGGGCGCATCTGAAGCTTTCTTT.

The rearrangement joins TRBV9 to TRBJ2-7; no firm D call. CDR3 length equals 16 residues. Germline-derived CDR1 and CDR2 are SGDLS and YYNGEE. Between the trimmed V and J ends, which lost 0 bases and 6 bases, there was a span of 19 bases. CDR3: CASSVATKPPPGEQYF. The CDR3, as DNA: TGTGCCAGCAGCGTAGCGACGAAGCCGCCCCCGGGCGAGCAGTACTTC.

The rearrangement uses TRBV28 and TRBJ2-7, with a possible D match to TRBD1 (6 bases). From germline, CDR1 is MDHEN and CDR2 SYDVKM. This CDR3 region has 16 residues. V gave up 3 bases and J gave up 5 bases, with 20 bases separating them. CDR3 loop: CASSFYPSQGIHEQYF. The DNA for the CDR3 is TGTGCCAGCAGTTTTTACCCGAGCCAGGGGATCCACGAGCAGTACTTC.

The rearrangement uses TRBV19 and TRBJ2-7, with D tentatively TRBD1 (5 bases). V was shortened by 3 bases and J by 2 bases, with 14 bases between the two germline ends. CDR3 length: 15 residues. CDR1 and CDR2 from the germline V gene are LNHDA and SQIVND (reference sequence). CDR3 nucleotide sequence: TGTGCCAGTAGTATTCAGTCCTTGGGGCCCTACGAGCAGTACTTC. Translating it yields CASSIQSLGPYEQYF.

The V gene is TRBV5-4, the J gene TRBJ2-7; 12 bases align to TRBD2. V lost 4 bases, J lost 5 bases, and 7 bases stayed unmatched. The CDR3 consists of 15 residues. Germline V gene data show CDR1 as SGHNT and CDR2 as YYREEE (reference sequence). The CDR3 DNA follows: TGTGCCAGCAGCCCGACTAGCGGGAGTTCCCACGAGCAGTACTTC. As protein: CASSPTSGSSHEQYF.

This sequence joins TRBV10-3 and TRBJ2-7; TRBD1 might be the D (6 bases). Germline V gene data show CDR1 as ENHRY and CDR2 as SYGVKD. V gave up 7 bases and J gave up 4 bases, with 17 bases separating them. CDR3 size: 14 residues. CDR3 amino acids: CAIKPGHKVYEQYF. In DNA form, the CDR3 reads TGTGCCATCAAGCCGGGACATAAGGTTTACGAGCAGTACTTC.

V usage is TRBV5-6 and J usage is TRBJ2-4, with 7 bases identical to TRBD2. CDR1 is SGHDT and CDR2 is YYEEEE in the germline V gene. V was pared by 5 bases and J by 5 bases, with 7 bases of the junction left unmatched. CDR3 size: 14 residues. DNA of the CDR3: TGTGCCAGCAGTCCCGGGACTAAAGAAAACATTCAGTACTTC. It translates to CASSPGTKENIQYF.

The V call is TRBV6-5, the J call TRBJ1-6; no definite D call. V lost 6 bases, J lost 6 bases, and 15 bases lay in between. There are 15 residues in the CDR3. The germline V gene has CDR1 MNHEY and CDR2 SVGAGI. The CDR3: CASRPRALVNSPLHF. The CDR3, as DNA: TGTGCCAGCAGACCGAGGGCTCTAGTTAATTCACCCCTCCACTTT.

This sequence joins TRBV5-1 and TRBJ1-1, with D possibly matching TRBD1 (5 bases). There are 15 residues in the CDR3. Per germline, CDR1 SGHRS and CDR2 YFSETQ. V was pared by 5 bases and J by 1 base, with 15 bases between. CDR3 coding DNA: TGCGCCAGCAGAACACGGGGGGGTTCGAACACTGAAGCTTTCTTT. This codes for CASRTRGGSNTEAFF.

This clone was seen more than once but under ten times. CDR3 sequence: CASSLARLAGGPNSFEQFF. DNA for the CDR3: TGTGCCAGCAGCTTAGCCCGACTAGCGGGGGGCCCGAATTCGTTTGAGCAGTTCTTC. The chain has TRBV7-8 and TRBJ2-1, with 13 bases fitting TRBD2. V shed 0 bases, J shed 9 bases, and the junction held 14 bases outside the gene matches. This CDR3 has 19 residues. CDR1 and CDR2 from the germline V gene are SGHVS and FQNEAQ.

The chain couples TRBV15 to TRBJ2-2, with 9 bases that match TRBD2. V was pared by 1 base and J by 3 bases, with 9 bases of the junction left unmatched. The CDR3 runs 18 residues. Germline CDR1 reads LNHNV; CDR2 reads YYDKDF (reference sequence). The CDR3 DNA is TGTGCCACCAGCAGAGGTGGTAGCGGGAGCAGAGACACCGGGGAGCTGTTTTTT. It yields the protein CATSRGGSGSRDTGELFF.

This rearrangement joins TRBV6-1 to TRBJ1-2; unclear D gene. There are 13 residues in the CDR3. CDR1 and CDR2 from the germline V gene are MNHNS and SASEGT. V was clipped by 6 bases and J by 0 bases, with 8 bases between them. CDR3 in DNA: TGTGCCAGCAGGACTTCAGCTAACTATGGCTACACCTTC. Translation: CASRTSANYGYTF.

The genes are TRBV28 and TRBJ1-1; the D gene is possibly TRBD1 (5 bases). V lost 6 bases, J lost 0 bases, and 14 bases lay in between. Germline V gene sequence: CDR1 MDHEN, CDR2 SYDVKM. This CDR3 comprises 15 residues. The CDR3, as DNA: TGTGCCAGCAGCGGGAGGGGCGTCATGAACACTGAAGCTTTCTTT. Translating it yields CASSGRGVMNTEAFF. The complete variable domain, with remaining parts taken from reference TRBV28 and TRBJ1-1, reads DVKVTQSSRYLVKRTGEKVFLECVQDMDHENMFWYRQDPGLGLRLIYFSYDVKMKEKGDIPEGYSVSREKKERFSLILESASTNQTSMYLCASSGRGVMNTEAFFGQGTRLTVV.